The T cell receptor beta chain under discussion was sequenced for a study of T-cell memory formation after mild COVID-19. Study context: The study found TCR clusters largely donor specific. Study-wide points: Memory cells collected pre-infection included some clones that later responded, suggesting cross-reactive memory joined.

A remark on this clonotype: Antigen specificity is unknown.

Trimming removed 5 bases from V and 7 bases from J; junction bases left unmatched: 16. This CDR3 is 17 amino acids long. Germline CDR1 is SGHAT and CDR2 is FQNNGV. Each CDR3 protein is one row after TCRdb ran MiXCR on the 5' RACE reads. The sample has 250,000 to 300,000 distinct CDR3 sequences, about 16% seen once; the top ten hold 20% to 25%. V is TRBV11-2 and J is TRBJ2-2, with 7 bases lining up with TRBD1. The TCR was taken from a man aged 18 to 30 who had mild COVID-19 (a few samples of this study predate the infection). Cell type and time point are not known. Sequences were obtained from PBMCs or a T cell subset sorted from them (not recorded which). This CDR3 is CASSVGDRVSKVGELFF. The CDR3 DNA is TGTGCCAGCAGCGTGGGCGACAGGGTTTCAAAGGTCGGGGAGCTGTTTTTT.